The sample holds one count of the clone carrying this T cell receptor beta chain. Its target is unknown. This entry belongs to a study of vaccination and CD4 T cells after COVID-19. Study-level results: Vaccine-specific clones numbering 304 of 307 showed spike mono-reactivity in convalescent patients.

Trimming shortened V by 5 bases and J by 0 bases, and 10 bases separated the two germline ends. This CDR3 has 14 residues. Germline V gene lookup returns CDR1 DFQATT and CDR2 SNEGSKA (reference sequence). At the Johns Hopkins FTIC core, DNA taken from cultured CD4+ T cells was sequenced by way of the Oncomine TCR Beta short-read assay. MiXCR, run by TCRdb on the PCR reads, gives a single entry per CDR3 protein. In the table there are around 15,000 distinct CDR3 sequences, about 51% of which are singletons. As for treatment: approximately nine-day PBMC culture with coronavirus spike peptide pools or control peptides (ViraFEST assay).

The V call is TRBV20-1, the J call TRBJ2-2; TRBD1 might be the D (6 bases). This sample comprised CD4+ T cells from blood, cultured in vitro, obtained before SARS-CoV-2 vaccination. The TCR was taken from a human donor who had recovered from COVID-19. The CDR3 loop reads CSAPGQPNTGELFF. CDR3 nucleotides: TGCAGTGCTCCGGGACAACCGAACACCGGGGAGCTGTTTTTT.